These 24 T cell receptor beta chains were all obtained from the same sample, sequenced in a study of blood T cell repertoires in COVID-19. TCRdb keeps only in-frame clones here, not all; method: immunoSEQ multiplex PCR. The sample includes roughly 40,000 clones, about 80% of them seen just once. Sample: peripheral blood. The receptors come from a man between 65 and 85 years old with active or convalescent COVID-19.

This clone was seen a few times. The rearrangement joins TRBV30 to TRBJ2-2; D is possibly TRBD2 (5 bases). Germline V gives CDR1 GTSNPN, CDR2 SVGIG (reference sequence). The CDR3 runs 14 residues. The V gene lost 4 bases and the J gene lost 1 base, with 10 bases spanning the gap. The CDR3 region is CAWTGLGNTGELFF. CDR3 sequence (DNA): TGTGCCTGGACTGGACTGGGGAACACCGGGGAGCTGTTTTTT. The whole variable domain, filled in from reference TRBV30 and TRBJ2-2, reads SQTIHQWPATLVQPVGSPLSLECTVEGTSNPNLYWYRQAAGRGLQLLFYSVGIGQISSEVPQNLSASRPQDRQFILSSKKLLLSDSGFYLCAWTGLGNTGELFFGEGSRLTVL.

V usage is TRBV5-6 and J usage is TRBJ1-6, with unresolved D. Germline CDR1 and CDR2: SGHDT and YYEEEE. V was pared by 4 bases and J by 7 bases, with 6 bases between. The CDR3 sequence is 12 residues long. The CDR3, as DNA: TGTGCCAGCAGCCAAGAGAATTCACCCCTCCACTTT. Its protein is CASSQENSPLHF.

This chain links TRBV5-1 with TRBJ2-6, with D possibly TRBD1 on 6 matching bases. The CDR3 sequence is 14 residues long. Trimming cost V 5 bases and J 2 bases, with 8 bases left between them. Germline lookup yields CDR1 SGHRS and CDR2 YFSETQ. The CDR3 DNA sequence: TGCGCCAGCAGTCGGACAGCTGGGGCCAACGTCCTGACTTTC. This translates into CASSRTAGANVLTF.

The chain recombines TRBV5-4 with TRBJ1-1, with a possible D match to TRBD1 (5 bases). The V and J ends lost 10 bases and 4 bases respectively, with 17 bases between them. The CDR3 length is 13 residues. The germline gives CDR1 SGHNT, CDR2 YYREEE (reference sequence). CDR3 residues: CASAGGTGTEAFF. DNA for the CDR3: TGTGCCTCGGCGGGGGGAACGGGCACTGAAGCTTTCTTT. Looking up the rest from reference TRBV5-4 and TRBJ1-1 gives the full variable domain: ETGVTQSPTHLIKTRGQQVTLRCSSQSGHNTVSWYQQALGQGPQFIFQYYREEENGRGNFPPRFSGLQFPNYSSELNVNALELDDSALYLCASAGGTGTEAFFGQGTRLTVV.

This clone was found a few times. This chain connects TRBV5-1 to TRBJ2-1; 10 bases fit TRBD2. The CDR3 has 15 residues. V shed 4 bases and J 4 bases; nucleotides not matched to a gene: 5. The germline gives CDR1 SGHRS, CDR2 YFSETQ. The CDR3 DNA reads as TGCGCCAGCAGCGCAAGCGGGGGGGTTTACAATGAGCAGTTCTTC. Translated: CASSASGGVYNEQFF.

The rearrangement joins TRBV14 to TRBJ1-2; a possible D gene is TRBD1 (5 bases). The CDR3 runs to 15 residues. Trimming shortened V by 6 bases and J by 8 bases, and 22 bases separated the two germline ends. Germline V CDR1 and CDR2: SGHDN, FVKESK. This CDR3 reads CASSRHTTGSSGYTF. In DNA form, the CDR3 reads TGTGCCAGCAGTCGTCATACCACAGGATCGAGCGGCTACACCTTC.

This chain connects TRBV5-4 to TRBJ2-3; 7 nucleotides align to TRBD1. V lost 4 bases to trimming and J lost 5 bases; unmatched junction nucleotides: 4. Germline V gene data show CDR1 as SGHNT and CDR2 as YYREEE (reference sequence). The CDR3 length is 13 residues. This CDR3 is CASSGQGEDTQYF. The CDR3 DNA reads TGTGCCAGCAGCGGCCAGGGGGAAGATACGCAGTATTTT. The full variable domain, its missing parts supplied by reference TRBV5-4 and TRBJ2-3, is ETGVTQSPTHLIKTRGQQVTLRCSSQSGHNTVSWYQQALGQGPQFIFQYYREEENGRGNFPPRFSGLQFPNYSSELNVNALELDDSALYLCASSGQGEDTQYFGPGTRLTVL.

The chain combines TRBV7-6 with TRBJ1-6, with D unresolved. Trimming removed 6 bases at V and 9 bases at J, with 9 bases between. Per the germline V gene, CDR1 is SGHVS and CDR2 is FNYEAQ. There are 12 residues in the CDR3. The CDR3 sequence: CASRGEGSPLHF. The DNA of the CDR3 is TGTGCCAGCAGGGGCGAAGGTTCACCCCTCCACTTT.

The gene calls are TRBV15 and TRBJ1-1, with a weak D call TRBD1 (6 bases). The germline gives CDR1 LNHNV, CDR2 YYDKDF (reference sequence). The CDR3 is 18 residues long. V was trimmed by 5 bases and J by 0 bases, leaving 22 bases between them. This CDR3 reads CATSSSRATGYMNTEAFF. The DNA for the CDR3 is TGTGCCACCAGCTCCTCTAGGGCGACAGGCTACATGAACACTGAAGCTTTCTTT.

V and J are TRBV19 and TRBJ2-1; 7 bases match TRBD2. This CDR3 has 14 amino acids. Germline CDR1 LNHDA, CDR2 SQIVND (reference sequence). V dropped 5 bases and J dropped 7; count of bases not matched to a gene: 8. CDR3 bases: TGTGCCAGTAGTGCCGGGACTAATTCTAATGAGCAGTTCTTC. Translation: CASSAGTNSNEQFF.

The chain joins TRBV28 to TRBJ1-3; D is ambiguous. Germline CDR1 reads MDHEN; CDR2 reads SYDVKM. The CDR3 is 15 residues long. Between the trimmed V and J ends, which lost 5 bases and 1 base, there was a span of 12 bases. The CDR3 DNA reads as TGTGCCAGCAGTCTGCCGGTCGTATCTGGAAACACCATATATTTT. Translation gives CASSLPVVSGNTIYF.

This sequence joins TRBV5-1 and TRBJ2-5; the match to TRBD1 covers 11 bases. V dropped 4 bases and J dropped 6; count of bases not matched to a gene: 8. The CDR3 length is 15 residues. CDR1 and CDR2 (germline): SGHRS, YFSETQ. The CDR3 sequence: CASSDRTGGGKTQYF. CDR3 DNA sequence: TGCGCCAGCAGCGATCGGACAGGGGGCGGGAAGACCCAGTACTTC.

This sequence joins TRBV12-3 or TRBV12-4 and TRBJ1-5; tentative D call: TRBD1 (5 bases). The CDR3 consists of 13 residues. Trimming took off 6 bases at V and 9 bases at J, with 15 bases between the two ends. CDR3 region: CASRSQGVGPQHF. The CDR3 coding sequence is TGTGCCAGCAGATCTCAAGGGGTTGGGCCCCAGCATTTT.

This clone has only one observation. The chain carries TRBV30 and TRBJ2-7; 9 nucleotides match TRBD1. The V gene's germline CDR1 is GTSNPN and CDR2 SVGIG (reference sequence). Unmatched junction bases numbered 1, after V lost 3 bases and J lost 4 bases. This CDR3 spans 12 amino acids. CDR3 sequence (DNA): TGTGCCTGGAGCGGACAGGGGTACGAGCAGTACTTC. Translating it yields CAWSGQGYEQYF.

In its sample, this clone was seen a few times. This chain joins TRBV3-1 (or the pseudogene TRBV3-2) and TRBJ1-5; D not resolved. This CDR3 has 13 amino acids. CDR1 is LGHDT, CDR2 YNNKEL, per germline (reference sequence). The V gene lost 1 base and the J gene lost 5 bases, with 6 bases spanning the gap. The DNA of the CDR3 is TGTGCCAGCAGCCAAGTGAGGGATCAGCCCCAGCATTTT. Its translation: CASSQVRDQPQHF.

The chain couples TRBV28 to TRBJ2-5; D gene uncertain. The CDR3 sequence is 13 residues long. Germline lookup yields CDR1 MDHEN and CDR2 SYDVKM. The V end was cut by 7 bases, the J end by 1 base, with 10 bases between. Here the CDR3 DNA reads TGTGCCAGCAATTCACAGATCCAAGAGACCCAGTACTTC. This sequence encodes CASNSQIQETQYF.

The CDR3 DNA follows: TGTGCCAGCGAGCCTTACTCTGGAAACACCATATATTTT. The encoded protein is CASEPYSGNTIYF. This sequence joins TRBV14 and TRBJ1-3; D remains ambiguous. The CDR3 has 13 residues. The germline V gene has CDR1 SGHDN and CDR2 FVKESK. The V gene lost 8 bases and the J gene lost 0 bases, with 8 bases spanning the gap.

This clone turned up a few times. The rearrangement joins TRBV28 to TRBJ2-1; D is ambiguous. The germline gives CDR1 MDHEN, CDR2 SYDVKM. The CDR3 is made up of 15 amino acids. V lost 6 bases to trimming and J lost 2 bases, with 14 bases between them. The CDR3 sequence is CASSPLRVTYNEQFF. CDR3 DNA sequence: TGTGCCAGCAGCCCACTCCGGGTCACCTACAATGAGCAGTTCTTC. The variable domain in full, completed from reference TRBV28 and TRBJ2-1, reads DVKVTQSSRYLVKRTGEKVFLECVQDMDHENMFWYRQDPGLGLRLIYFSYDVKMKEKGDIPEGYSVSREKKERFSLILESASTNQTSMYLCASSPLRVTYNEQFFGPGTRLTVL.

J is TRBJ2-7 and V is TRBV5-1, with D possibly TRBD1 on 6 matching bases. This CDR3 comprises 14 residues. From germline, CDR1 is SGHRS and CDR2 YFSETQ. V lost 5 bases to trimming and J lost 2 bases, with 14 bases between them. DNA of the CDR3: TGCGCCAGCAGGACACCGGGACACCCCTACGAGCAGTACTTC. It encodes CASRTPGHPYEQYF.

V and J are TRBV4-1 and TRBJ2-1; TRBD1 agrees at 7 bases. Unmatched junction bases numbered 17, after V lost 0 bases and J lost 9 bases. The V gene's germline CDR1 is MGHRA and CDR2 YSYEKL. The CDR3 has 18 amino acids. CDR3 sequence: CASSQEGLRGRNKGEQFF. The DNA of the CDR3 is TGCGCCAGCAGCCAAGAAGGACTGAGGGGGCGTAATAAGGGTGAGCAGTTCTTC.

CDR3 bases: TGTGCCAGTGCCCGCCCGTCAGGGGGCACTGAAGCTTTCTTT. Protein sequence: CASARPSGGTEAFF. The chain has TRBV6-5 and TRBJ1-1, with 7 bases lining up with TRBD1. This CDR3 is built from 14 residues. V lost 9 bases, J lost 4 bases, and 11 bases stayed unmatched. Germline CDR1 MNHEY, CDR2 SVGAGI.

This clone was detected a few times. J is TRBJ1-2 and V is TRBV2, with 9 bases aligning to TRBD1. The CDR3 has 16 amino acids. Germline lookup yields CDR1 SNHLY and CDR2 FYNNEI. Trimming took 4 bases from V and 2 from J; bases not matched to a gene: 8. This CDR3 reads CASSVRGTGGNYGYTF. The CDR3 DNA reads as TGTGCCAGCAGTGTCCGCGGAACAGGGGGCAACTATGGCTACACCTTC.

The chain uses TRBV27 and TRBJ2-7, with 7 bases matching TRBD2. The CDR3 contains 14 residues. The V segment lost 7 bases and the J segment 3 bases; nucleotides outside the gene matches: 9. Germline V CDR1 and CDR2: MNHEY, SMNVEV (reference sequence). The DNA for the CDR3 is TGTGCCAGCAAGCGGACTAGTTGGGGCTACGAGCAGTACTTC. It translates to CASKRTSWGYEQYF.

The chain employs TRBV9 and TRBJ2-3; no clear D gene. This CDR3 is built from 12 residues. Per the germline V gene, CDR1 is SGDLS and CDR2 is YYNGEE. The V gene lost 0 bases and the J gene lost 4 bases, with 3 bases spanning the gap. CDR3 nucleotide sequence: TGTGCCAGCAGCGTAGCGTCAGATACGCAGTATTTT. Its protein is CASSVASDTQYF.